This entry describes one TCR beta chain. Investigators divided CD4+ cells into CD45RA+ naive and CD45RA-negative memory subsets. The sample belongs to a study of shared clonotypes between healthy human individuals. Sequencing was performed with immunoSEQ multiplex PCR; in TCRdb, only in-frame clones are kept and a portion is missing. The table lists about 340,000 clones, over 70% of them singletons. Source material: memory CD4+ T cells sorted from blood. Subset: CD45RA-negative fraction. The TCR comes from a man aged 25 to 40 in good health.

CDR3 nucleotide sequence: TGTGCCAGCAGCGGACGCGGGAGAAGTCAAGAGACCCAGTACTTC. This gives the protein CASSGRGRSQETQYF. V usage is TRBV5-8 and J usage is TRBJ2-5; 7 bases align to TRBD2. Germline CDR1 is SGHTS and CDR2 is YDEGEE. V shed 4 bases and J 2 bases; nucleotides not matched to a gene: 8. CDR3 size: 15 residues.